These 5 T cell receptor beta chains share one sample of origin, sequenced in a study of response to subunit inactivated influenza vaccine. TCRdb reanalysed the RT-PCR reads using MiXCR and keeps one entry per CDR3 protein. The profile shows fewer than 800,000 distinct CDR3 sequences, 15% to 19% of them singletons. The sequences come from PBMCs from blood, collected about 13 days after vaccination. These receptors came from a man aged 50 or older who received an inactivated influenza vaccine.

The rearrangement links TRBV28 to TRBJ2-5, with D unresolved. CDR1 and CDR2 (germline): MDHEN, SYDVKM. V lost 3 bases, J lost 5 bases, and 10 bases lay in between. This CDR3 is 13 amino acids long. The CDR3 loop is CASSFGVLETQYF. The CDR3 DNA follows: TGTGCCAGCAGTTTTGGGGTTTTGGAGACCCAGTACTTC.

This sequence joins TRBV28 and TRBJ2-7, with D perhaps matching TRBD1 (6 bases). Looked up from germline, CDR1 is MDHEN and CDR2 is SYDVKM. The CDR3 contains 14 residues. V shed 6 bases and J shed 0 bases, with 12 bases lying between them. CDR3 residues: CASRGTPSSYEQYF. The CDR3 coding sequence is TGTGCCAGCAGAGGGACACCGAGCTCCTACGAGCAGTACTTC. The full variable domain, in which reference TRBV28 and TRBJ2-7 provide the parts outside the CDR3, is DVKVTQSSRYLVKRTGEKVFLECVQDMDHENMFWYRQDPGLGLRLIYFSYDVKMKEKGDIPEGYSVSREKKERFSLILESASTNQTSMYLCASRGTPSSYEQYFGPGTRLTVT.

This clonotype has ten or more counts. This chain joins TRBV5-1 and TRBJ1-1, with D tentatively TRBD1 (6 bases). CDR1 SGHRS and CDR2 YFSETQ come from the germline V gene. Trimming removed 1 base from V and 6 bases from J, with 10 bases in between. The CDR3 contains 13 residues. CDR3 loop: CASSLTGISEAFF. DNA for the CDR3: TGCGCCAGCAGCTTGACAGGGATATCTGAAGCTTTCTTT. Drawing the rest from reference TRBV5-1 and TRBJ1-1, the complete variable domain is KAGVTQTPRYLIKTRGQQVTLSCSPISGHRSVSWYQQTPGQGLQFLFEYFSETQRNKGNFPGRFSGRQFSNSRSEMNVSTLELGDSALYLCASSLTGISEAFFGQGTRLTVV.

This clonotype has just a few counts. The rearrangement uses TRBV15 and TRBJ2-1, with no clear D. CDR3 length: 13 residues. With 2 bases removed from V and 3 bases from J, the gap between germline ends came to 5 bases. Germline V gene lookup returns CDR1 LNHNV and CDR2 YYDKDF (reference sequence). The CDR3 DNA is TGTGCCACCAGCAGATTGGACTACAATGAGCAGTTCTTC. Translation: CATSRLDYNEQFF.

V gene TRBV28 combines with J gene TRBJ1-1; 7 bases are shared with TRBD1. The V segment lost 6 bases and the J segment 1 base; nucleotides outside the gene matches: 5. The CDR3 totals 14 residues. Germline V gene lookup returns CDR1 MDHEN and CDR2 SYDVKM. CDR3 sequence (DNA): TGTGCCAGCAGAGGGACAGCTCAGAACACTGAAGCTTTCTTT. This gives the protein CASRGTAQNTEAFF. Filled out from reference TRBV28 and TRBJ1-1, the complete variable domain reads DVKVTQSSRYLVKRTGEKVFLECVQDMDHENMFWYRQDPGLGLRLIYFSYDVKMKEKGDIPEGYSVSREKKERFSLILESASTNQTSMYLCASRGTAQNTEAFFGQGTRLTVV.